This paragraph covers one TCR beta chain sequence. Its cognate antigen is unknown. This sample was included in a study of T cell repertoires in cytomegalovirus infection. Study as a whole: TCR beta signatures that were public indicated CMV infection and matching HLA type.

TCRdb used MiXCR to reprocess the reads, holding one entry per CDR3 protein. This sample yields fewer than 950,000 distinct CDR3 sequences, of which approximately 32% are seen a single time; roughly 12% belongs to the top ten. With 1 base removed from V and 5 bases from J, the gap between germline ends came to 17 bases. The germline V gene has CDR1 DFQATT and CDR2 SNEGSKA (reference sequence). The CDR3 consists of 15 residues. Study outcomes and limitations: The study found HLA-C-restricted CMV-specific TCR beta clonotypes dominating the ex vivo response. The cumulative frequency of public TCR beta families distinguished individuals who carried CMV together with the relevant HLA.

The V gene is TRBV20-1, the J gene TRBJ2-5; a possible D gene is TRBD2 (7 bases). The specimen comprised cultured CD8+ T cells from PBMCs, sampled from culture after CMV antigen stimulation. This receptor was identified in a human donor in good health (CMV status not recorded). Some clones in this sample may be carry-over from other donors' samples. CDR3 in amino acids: CSARGDGGRWETQYF. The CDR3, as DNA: TGCAGTGCTAGAGGGGACGGGGGGCGTTGGGAGACCCAGTACTTC.